The 13 T cell receptor beta chains given below trace back to one sample, sequenced in a study of blood T cells in healthy people across ages. A second about 6 to 12 cycle PCR used barcoded and J-beta primers. TCRdb recomputed calls from the 5' RACE reads with MiXCR, one row per CDR3 protein. The sample contains more than 800,000 distinct CDR3 sequences, under 30% of which appear only once. The sample taken for sequencing was blood. The receptors here all came from a woman older than 75 in good health.

A word on this clonotype: The junction shows a germline mismatch at one end, possibly a read error. V and J are TRBV9 and TRBJ2-3, with 8 positions matching TRBD1. The CDR3 sequence is 15 residues long. Germline values: CDR1 SGDLS, CDR2 YYNGEE. The CDR3 spells CACSVWTGHPDTQYF. The CDR3 nucleotides read TGTGCCTGCAGCGTCTGGACAGGGCATCCAGATACGCAGTATTTT.

The rearrangement joins TRBV3-1 to TRBJ2-3; TRBD1 might be the D (6 bases). CDR1 and CDR2 (germline): LGHDT, YNNKEL (reference sequence). V was shortened by 5 bases and J by 0 bases, with 18 bases between the two germline ends. The CDR3 spans 17 residues. CDR3 sequence reads: CASSGPLQQGSTDTQYF. DNA for the CDR3: TGTGCCAGCAGCGGCCCCCTTCAACAGGGTAGCACAGATACGCAGTATTTT.

This clonotype has a handful of counts. V and J are TRBV5-1 and TRBJ1-4; D not certain. The CDR3 sequence is 15 residues long. From germline, CDR1 is SGHRS and CDR2 YFSETQ. The V and J ends lost 4 bases and 7 bases respectively, with 17 bases between them. Here the CDR3 DNA reads TGCGCCAGCAGCGGCCGACCTCAGGCAGGTGAAAAACTGTTTTTT. Encoded protein: CASSGRPQAGEKLFF.

Remarks on this clonotype: This may come from a read error, since a much larger clone is one base off. The chain combines TRBV28 with TRBJ1-2, with unresolved D. The CDR3 runs 14 residues. The V gene lost 3 bases and the J gene lost 10 bases, with 18 bases spanning the gap. Germline V lookup: CDR1 MDHEN, CDR2 SYDVKM. DNA for the CDR3: TGTGCCAGCAGTTTGGGCAGGAGAGGCATTGCCTACACCTTC. Encoded protein: CASSLGRRGIAYTF.

With regard to this clonotype: Possible read error: a much larger clone is one base away. This chain connects TRBV7-9 to TRBJ2-5; 10 bases fit TRBD1. Per germline, CDR1 SEHNR and CDR2 FQNEAQ (reference sequence). The CDR3 loop spans 15 amino acids. V lost 4 bases and J lost 14; bases outside the gene matches: 16. Here the CDR3 DNA reads TGTGCCAGCAGCTCGCCAGAGCGGGACAGGGGTTTTAACTACTTC. It codes for CASSSPERDRGFNYF.

This clonotype was found many times. The chain combines TRBV7-9 with TRBJ2-5; 7 positions match TRBD1. With V trimmed by 5 bases and J by 5 bases, 5 bases remained unmatched. From germline, CDR1 is SEHNR and CDR2 FQNEAQ (reference sequence). This CDR3 spans 13 amino acids. CDR3 sequence: CASSPQGFETQYF. The CDR3 region has the DNA TGTGCCAGCAGCCCACAGGGGTTTGAGACCCAGTACTTC.

This clonotype was detected a few times. A much bigger clone sits one base away, suggesting this may be a read error. This chain links TRBV5-1 with TRBJ1-2; maybe TRBD1 (5 bases). Germline CDR1 is SGHRS and CDR2 is YFSETQ. V was cut by 3 bases and J by 6 bases, with 15 bases left in between. The CDR3 totals 14 residues. CDR3 in DNA: TGCGCCAGCAGCTATGCACAGGCGGGCAATGGCTACACCTTC. Its protein is CASSYAQAGNGYTF.

In this sample, this clonotype turned up many times. The gene calls are TRBV9 and TRBJ2-5, with D perhaps TRBD1 or TRBD2 (5 bases each). Trimming pared 3 bases from V and 5 bases from J, leaving 17 bases between. The CDR3 is made up of 15 amino acids. CDR1 is SGDLS and CDR2 is YYNGEE in the germline V gene. CDR3 nucleotide sequence: TGTGCCAGCAGCGGTGGGGGAACCTCTGGGGAGACCCAGTACTTC. Translation gives CASSGGGTSGETQYF.

This clonotype was seen ten or more times. The chain couples TRBV5-1 to TRBJ1-2; D not resolved. Germline-derived CDR1 and CDR2 are SGHRS and YFSETQ. This CDR3 is built from 16 residues. Trimming cost V 2 bases and J 0 bases, with 14 bases left between them. Here the CDR3 DNA reads TGCGCCAGCAGCTTCGACCCAGTCCCTTCTAACTATGGCTACACCTTC. Its protein is CASSFDPVPSNYGYTF.

V gene TRBV15 combines with J gene TRBJ1-5, with 12 positions matching TRBD1. This CDR3 has 18 amino acids. Germline V gives CDR1 LNHNV, CDR2 YYDKDF (reference sequence). J lost 7 bases, V lost 0 bases, and 10 bases had no gene match. Here the CDR3 reads CATSREGRDRGLGQPQHF. As DNA, the CDR3 is TGTGCCACCAGCAGAGAAGGAAGGGACAGGGGGCTGGGACAGCCCCAGCATTTT.

This clonotype showed up many times. The rearrangement joins TRBV7-2 to TRBJ1-6; D unresolved. The CDR3 spans 13 residues. V shed 5 bases and J shed 8 bases, with 10 bases lying between them. CDR1 and CDR2 (germline): SGHTA, FQGNSA. Here the CDR3 reads CASSLEGYSPLHF. The CDR3, as DNA: TGTGCCAGCAGCCTCGAAGGATATTCACCCCTCCACTTT.

The chain joins TRBV3-1 to TRBJ1-1, with D perhaps matching TRBD1 (5 bases). Trimming left V 1 base short and J 4 bases short, with 10 bases between. There are 14 residues in the CDR3. Germline-derived CDR1 and CDR2 are LGHDT and YNNKEL (reference sequence). The CDR3 is CASSQGGRVTEAFF. CDR3 coding DNA: TGTGCCAGCAGCCAAGGGGGACGGGTCACTGAAGCTTTCTTT.

This clonotype has a count of ten or more. The V and J genes are TRBV11-2 and TRBJ2-1; 8 bases match TRBD2. CDR1 and CDR2 from the germline V gene are SGHAT and FQNNGV. CDR3 length: 15 amino acids. The V and J ends lost 4 bases and 2 bases, in that order; junction bases with no gene match: 4. DNA for the CDR3: TGTGCCAGCAGCTCTTTGCGGGGGGCCTACAATGAGCAGTTCTTC. It translates to CASSSLRGAYNEQFF.